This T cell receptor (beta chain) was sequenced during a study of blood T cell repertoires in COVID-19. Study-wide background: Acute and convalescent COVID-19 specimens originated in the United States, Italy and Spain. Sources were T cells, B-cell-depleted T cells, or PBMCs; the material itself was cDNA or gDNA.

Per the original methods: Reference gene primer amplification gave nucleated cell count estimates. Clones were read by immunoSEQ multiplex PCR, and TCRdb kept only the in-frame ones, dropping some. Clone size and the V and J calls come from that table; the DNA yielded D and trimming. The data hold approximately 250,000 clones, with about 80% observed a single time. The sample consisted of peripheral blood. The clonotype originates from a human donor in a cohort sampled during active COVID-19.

The CDR3 region is CASSQQSYNEQFF. The CDR3 DNA follows: TGTGCCAGCAGCCAACAATCATACAATGAGCAGTTCTTC. V gene TRBV14 combines with J gene TRBJ2-1, with D unresolved. The length of the CDR3 is 13 residues. Germline V gene data show CDR1 as SGHDN and CDR2 as FVKESK. V dropped 2 bases and J dropped 4 bases, with 6 bases sitting between them.